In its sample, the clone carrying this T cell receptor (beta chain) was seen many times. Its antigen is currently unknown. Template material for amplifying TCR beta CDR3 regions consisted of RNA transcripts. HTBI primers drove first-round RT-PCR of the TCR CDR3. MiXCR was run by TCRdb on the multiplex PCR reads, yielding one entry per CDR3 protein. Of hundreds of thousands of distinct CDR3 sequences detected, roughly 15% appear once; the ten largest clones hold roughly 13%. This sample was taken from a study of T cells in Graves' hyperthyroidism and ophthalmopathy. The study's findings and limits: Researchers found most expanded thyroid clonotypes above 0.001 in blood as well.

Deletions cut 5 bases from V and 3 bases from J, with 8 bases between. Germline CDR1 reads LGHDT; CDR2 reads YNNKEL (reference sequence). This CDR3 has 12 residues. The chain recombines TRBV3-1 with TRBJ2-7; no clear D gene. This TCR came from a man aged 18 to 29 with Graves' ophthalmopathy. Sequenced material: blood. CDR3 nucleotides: TGTGCCAGCAGCAGAGGCCGCTACGAGCAGTACTTC. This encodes CASSRGRYEQYF.